This T cell receptor beta chain was profiled in a study of neurological immune-mediated disorders. A word on this clonotype: Antigen specificity is unknown.

General study results and limits: Multiple sclerosis patients had less TCR clonal expansion than even healthy controls, unlike HTLV-1-associated myelopathy. A possible signature was seen in one related-CDR3 cluster, into which phylogenetic grouping placed the repertoires of 18 of 34 multiple sclerosis patients.

The cDNA was generated through 5'RACE incorporating 10-nucleotide random UMIs. A single run covered 15-18 subjects with over 170 million TCR-beta sequences. Each CDR3 protein gets one entry after TCRdb re-called the 5' RACE reads with MiXCR. This sample has just over 95,000 distinct CDR3 sequences, with around 3.4% found just once. Sequencing input: PBMCs. The TCR comes from a woman between 18 and 30 years old with multiple sclerosis.

The CDR3 loop is CASSDLGVGNQYF. DNA of the CDR3: TGTGCCAGCAGTGACTTGGGAGTTGGGAACCAGTACTTC. This chain uses TRBV2 with TRBJ2-5; possibly TRBD2 for D (5 bases). Trimming took 3 bases from V and 10 from J, leaving 15 bases between them. Per the germline V gene, CDR1 is SNHLY and CDR2 is FYNNEI. The CDR3 loop spans 13 amino acids.